The clone carrying this TCR beta chain was observed many times. This record comes from a study of early T cells in non-severe SARS-CoV-2 infection. The CDR3 has 15 amino acids. TCRdb passed the 5' RACE reads through MiXCR, listing each CDR3 protein once. The sample includes tens of thousands of distinct CDR3 sequences, 3% to 4.5% of them seen just once. The rearrangement links TRBV21-1 to TRBJ2-7; the table's D gene call, TRBD2, was not cross checked with the DNA. TRBV21-1 corresponds to a pseudogene. The receptor was isolated from an adult who was a healthcare worker with PCR-confirmed SARS-CoV-2 infection or an uninfected control (not recorded which). Sequences were obtained from whole blood. This CDR3 is CASSEIAGSSYEQYV. The CDR3 DNA reads as TGTGCCAGCAGTGAGATAGCGGGGAGCTCCTACGAGCAGTACGTC.